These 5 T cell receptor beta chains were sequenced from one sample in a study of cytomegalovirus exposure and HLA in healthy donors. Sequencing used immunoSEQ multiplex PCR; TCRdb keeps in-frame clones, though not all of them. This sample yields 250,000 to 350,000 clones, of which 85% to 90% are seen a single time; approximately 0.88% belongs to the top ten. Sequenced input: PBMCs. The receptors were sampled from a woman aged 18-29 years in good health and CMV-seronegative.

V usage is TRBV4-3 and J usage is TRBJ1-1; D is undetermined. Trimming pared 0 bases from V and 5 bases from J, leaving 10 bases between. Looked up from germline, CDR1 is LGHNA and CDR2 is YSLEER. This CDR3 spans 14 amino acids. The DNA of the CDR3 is TGCGCCAGCAGCCAAGACTTTGAGTATACTGAAGCTTTCTTT. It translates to CASSQDFEYTEAFF.

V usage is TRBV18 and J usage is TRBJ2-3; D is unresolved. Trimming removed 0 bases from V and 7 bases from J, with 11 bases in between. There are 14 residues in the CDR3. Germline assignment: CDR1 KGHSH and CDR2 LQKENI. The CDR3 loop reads CASSPPNSQNTQYF. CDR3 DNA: TGTGCCAGCTCACCACCGAACAGCCAAAATACGCAGTATTTT.

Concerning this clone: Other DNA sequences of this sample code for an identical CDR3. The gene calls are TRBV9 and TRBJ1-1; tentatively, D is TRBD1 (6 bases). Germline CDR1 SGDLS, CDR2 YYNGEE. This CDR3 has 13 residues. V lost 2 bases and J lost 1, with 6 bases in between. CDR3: CASSVTGNTEAFF. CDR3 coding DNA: TGTGCCAGCAGCGTGACAGGGAACACTGAAGCTTTCTTT.

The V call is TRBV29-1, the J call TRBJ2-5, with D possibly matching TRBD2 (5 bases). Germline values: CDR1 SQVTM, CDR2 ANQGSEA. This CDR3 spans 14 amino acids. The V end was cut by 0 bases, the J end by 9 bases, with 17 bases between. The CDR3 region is CSVEDRGDSPAQYF. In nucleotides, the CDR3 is TGCAGCGTTGAAGACCGGGGAGACTCCCCGGCCCAGTACTTC.

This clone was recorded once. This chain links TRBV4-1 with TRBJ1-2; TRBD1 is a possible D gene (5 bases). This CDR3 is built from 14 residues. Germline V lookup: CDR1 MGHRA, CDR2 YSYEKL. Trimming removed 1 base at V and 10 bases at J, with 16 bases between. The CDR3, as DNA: TGCGCCAGCAGCCAAGGGCGCGGGGCTACGGACTACACCTTC. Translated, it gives CASSQGRGATDYTF.